This T cell receptor beta chain was documented in a study of technical replicates of blood from several donors. Here immunoSEQ multiplex PCR was the method, and the copy in TCRdb shows in-frame clones only, minus some. The sample contains 65,000 to 80,000 clones, about 92% of which appear only once. This clone is labeled as medium-sized. The TCR was taken from a human donor in good health. The sequenced sample was T cells isolated from PBMCs.

CDR3 protein: CARPGGEGDGGELFF. The CDR3 region has the DNA TGTGCCCGACCCGGAGGGGAGGGTGATGGCGGGGAGCTGTTTTTT. The chain joins TRBV30 to TRBJ2-2, with TRBD2 matching 7 bases. Germline lookup yields CDR1 GTSNPN and CDR2 SVGIG (reference sequence). Trimming cost V 8 bases and J 7 bases; bases outside gene matches: 16. This CDR3 spans 15 amino acids.